These T cell receptor beta chains were read from a single sample in a study of cytomegalovirus exposure and HLA in healthy donors. Repertoires were generated with immunoSEQ multiplex PCR, while TCRdb's copy carries only in-frame clones and drops some. The sample lists 95,000 to 150,000 clones, about 71% seen once, with over 2.5% in the top ten. Sequencing used PBMCs. All receptors come from a woman aged 45-65 years in good health and CMV-seronegative. CDR3s leave out the opening cysteine and the closing phenylalanine or tryptophan. Size values are once, few and many counts, or a class for expanded clones, and some rows have none.

J gene | clone size | V gene | CDR3 protein
TRBJ1-1 | - | TRBV27 | ASSLTGGIAEAF
TRBJ1-1 | - | TRBV7-9 | ASSLFDRGAEAF
TRBJ2-1 | medium-sized | TRBV4-1 | ASSLGLAGAYNEQF
TRBJ1-4 | - | TRBV19 | ASSLGQGIMHEKLF
TRBJ2-6 | - | TRBV5-1 | ASSWTGQSSGANVLT
TRBJ2-7 | - | TRBV29-1 | SVTASSYEQY
TRBJ2-7 | once | TRBV28 | ASSQQVARGEQY
TRBJ2-1 | - | TRBV11-2 | ASSFRDSRGHEQF
TRBJ2-3 | - | TRBV4-1 | ASSHLQGAYTDTQY
TRBJ1-1 | - | TRBV2 | ASRTLGQQNTEAF
TRBJ1-4 | few | TRBV29-1 | SVKAPTGFNEKLF
TRBJ2-7 | - | TRBV29-1 | SVENSLSGEQY
TRBJ2-2 | - | TRBV2 | ASSFDPGLAGGRRYTGELF
TRBJ2-1 | - | TRBV5-4 | ASSLPELTGYEQF
TRBJ2-4 | - | TRBV11-3 | ASSSRQGAKNIQY
TRBJ2-7 | once | TRBV15 | ATSRGPYEQY
TRBJ1-5 | - | TRBV28 | ASSRGDRNQPQH
TRBJ1-1 | - | TRBV7-9 | ASSPVLGGAF